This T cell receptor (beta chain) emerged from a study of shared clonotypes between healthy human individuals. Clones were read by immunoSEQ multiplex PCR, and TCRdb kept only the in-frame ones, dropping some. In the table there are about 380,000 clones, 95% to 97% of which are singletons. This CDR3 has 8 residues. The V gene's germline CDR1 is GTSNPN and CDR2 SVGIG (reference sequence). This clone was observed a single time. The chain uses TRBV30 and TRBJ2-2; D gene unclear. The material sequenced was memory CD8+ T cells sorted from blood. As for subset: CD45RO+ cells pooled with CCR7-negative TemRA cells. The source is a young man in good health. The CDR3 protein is CRTGELFF. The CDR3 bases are TGTCGGACCGGGGAGCTGTTTTTT. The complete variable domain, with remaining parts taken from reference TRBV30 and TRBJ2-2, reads SQTIHQWPATLVQPVGSPLSLECTVEGTSNPNLYWYRQAAGRGLQLLFYSVGIGQISSEVPQNLSASRPQDRQFILSSKKLLLSDSGFYLCRTGELFFGEGSRLTVL.